This TCR beta chain was captured by sequencing in a study of molecular identifiers for immune sequencing clone quantification. Study outcomes and limitations: Under 1% of molecules in naive cells, but over 97% of effector molecules, belonged to clones above 20 RNA copies.

Sorting defined naive CD8 T cells as CD8+CD4-CCR7+CD45RA+. A single record per CDR3 protein comes from TCRdb applying MiXCR to the PCR reads. Of hundreds of thousands of distinct CDR3 sequences listed, 15% to 20% are singletons. Ten or more counts support this clonotype. Its target is unknown. J was trimmed by 6 bases and V by 1 base; bases with no gene match: 12. The CDR3 runs to 17 residues. The germline gives CDR1 SNHLY, CDR2 FYNNEI. This receptor was identified in a human donor in good health. Some libraries in this study had Jurkat cell RNA spiked in. The sequenced material came from naive CD8+ T cells from blood, with Jurkat cell RNA spiked in. The subset is: FACS-sorted CD8+CD4-CCR7+CD45RA+ naive T cells. This chain uses TRBV2 with TRBJ1-5; 7 bases are a match to TRBD1. The CDR3 reads CASSEGEGAFIRQPQHF. Written as DNA, the CDR3 is TGTGCCAGCAGTGAAGGGGAGGGGGCTTTTATTCGTCAGCCCCAGCATTTT.